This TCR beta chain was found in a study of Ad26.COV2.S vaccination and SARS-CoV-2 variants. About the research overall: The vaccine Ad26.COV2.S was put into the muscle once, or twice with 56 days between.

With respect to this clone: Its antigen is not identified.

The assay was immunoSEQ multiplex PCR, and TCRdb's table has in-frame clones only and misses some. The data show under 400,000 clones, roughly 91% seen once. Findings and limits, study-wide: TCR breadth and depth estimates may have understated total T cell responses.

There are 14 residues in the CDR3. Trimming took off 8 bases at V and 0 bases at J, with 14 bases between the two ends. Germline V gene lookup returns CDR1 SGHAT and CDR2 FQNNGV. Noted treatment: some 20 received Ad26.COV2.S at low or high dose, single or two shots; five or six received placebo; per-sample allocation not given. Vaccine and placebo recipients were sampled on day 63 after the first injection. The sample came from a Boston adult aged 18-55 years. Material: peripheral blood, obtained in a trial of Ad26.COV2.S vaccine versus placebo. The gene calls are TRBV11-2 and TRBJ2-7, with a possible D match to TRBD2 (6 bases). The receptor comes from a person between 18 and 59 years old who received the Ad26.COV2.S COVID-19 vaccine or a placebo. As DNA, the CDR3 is TGTGCCAGCTCCAGCGGGCCCAGCTCCTACGAGCAGTACTTC. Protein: CASSSGPSSYEQYF. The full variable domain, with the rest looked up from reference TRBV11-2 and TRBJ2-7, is EAGVAQSPRYKIIEKRQSVAFWCNPISGHATLYWYQQILGQGPKLLIQFQNNGVVDDSQLPKDRFSAERLKGVDSTLKIQPAKLEDSAVYLCASSSGPSSYEQYFGPGTRLTVT.